One sample yielded the 32 T cell receptor beta chains listed below, sequenced in a study of blood T cells in healthy people across ages. A J-beta primer mix and a sample-barcoded 5' primer were used in a second PCR of roughly 6 to 12 cycles. TCRdb re-called the 5' RACE reads with MiXCR, one entry per CDR3 protein. This sample has approximately 810,000 distinct CDR3 sequences, with under 40% found just once. Sequenced input: blood. The receptor source for this set is a young man in good health.

This chain connects TRBV30 to TRBJ2-2, with D possibly being TRBD2 (5 bases). Germline lookup yields CDR1 GTSNPN and CDR2 SVGIG (reference sequence). CDR3 size: 14 residues. Trimming shortened V by 4 bases and J by 5 bases, and 14 bases separated the two germline ends. The DNA of the CDR3 is TGTGCCTGGACAGGAGCCCCGGGGACCGGGGAGCTGTTTTTT. Translated: CAWTGAPGTGELFF. Variable domain in full (rest from reference TRBV30 and TRBJ2-2): SQTIHQWPATLVQPVGSPLSLECTVEGTSNPNLYWYRQAAGRGLQLLFYSVGIGQISSEVPQNLSASRPQDRQFILSSKKLLLSDSGFYLCAWTGAPGTGELFFGEGSRLTVL.

On this clonotype itself: One end of the junction fails to match germline, which may point to a read error. This chain uses TRBV3-1 with TRBJ2-6; TRBD2 matches at 11 bases. This CDR3 contains 17 residues. Germline loops: CDR1 LGHDT, CDR2 YNNKEL (reference sequence). CDR3 bases: TGTGCCAGCAGCCCACTAGCGGGGGAGACTGGGGTCAACGTCCTGACTTTC. Translation: CASSPLAGETGVNVLTF. The complete variable domain, with remaining parts taken from reference TRBV3-1 and TRBJ2-6, reads DTAVSQTPKYLVTQMGNDKSIKCEQNLGHDTMYWYKQDSKKFLKIMFSYNNKELIINETVPNRFSPKSPDKAHLNLHINSLELGDSAVYFCASSPLAGETGVNVLTFGAGSRLTVL.

The chain employs TRBV14 and TRBJ2-7; no clear D. In germline, CDR1 is SGHDN, CDR2 FVKESK. With 0 bases removed from V and 6 bases from J, the gap between germline ends came to 9 bases. The CDR3 loop spans 13 amino acids. The CDR3 spells CASSQDLDGEQYF. In DNA form, the CDR3 reads TGTGCCAGCAGCCAAGATTTGGATGGCGAGCAGTACTTC.

The J gene is TRBJ1-1, the V gene TRBV2, with 8 bases matching TRBD1. Germline V lookup: CDR1 SNHLY, CDR2 FYNNEI. The CDR3 length is 16 residues. V lost 5 bases, J lost 3 bases, and 11 bases stayed unmatched. CDR3 amino acids: CASSNGTGHRDTEAFF. CDR3 bases: TGTGCCAGCAGTAACGGGACAGGCCACCGCGACACTGAAGCTTTCTTT.

In this sample, this clonotype turned up once. In DNA, the CDR3 is TGTGCCAGCAGCTTAGCGAATCTCAACGGAGAGCAGTTCTTC. This codes for CASSLANLNGEQFF. V and J are TRBV7-2 and TRBJ2-1; the D is unclear. The CDR3 extends over 14 amino acids. CDR1 is SGHTA and CDR2 is FQGNSA in the germline V gene. V lost 0 bases to trimming and J lost 10 bases, with 13 bases between them.

In DNA, the CDR3 is TGTGCCAGCAGTCAGGGACAGGGCGGTTTGGAGACCCAGTACTTC. Its translation: CASSQGQGGLETQYF. This sequence joins TRBV12-3 or TRBV12-4 and TRBJ2-5; 9 bases line up with TRBD1. This CDR3 is built from 15 residues. V shed 5 bases and J 5 bases; nucleotides not matched to a gene: 9.

The chain is built from TRBV4-2 and TRBJ2-1, with 11 bases matching TRBD2. Germline-derived CDR1 and CDR2 are LGHNA and YNFKEQ. V shed 0 bases, J shed 3 bases, and the junction held 7 bases outside the gene matches. The CDR3 loop spans 18 amino acids. This CDR3 is CASSQDRLAGGDYNEQFF. CDR3 DNA: TGTGCCAGCAGCCAAGATCGTCTAGCGGGGGGTGACTACAATGAGCAGTTCTTC.

This clonotype was counted ten times or more. The chain is built from TRBV7-3 and TRBJ2-3; perhaps TRBD1 as D (5 bases). This CDR3 comprises 15 residues. V lost 4 bases, J lost 4 bases, and 15 bases lay in between. Germline CDR1 SGHTA, CDR2 FQGTGA. The CDR3 protein is CASSSTVSSADTQYF. The CDR3, as DNA: TGTGCCAGCAGCTCGACAGTTTCAAGCGCAGATACGCAGTATTTT.

The chain employs TRBV24-1 and TRBJ2-5; tentatively, D is TRBD2 (6 bases). Trimming took off 5 bases at V and 1 base at J, with 10 bases between the two ends. CDR1 and CDR2 (germline): KGHDR, SFDVKD. This CDR3 is 14 amino acids long. In DNA form, the CDR3 reads TGTGCCACCAGTGTCCCGGGGGTCCAAGAGACCCAGTACTTC. Encoded protein: CATSVPGVQETQYF.

This clonotype was counted a few times. The rearrangement links TRBV11-3 to TRBJ2-7, with D possibly being TRBD1 (6 bases). V lost 3 bases to trimming and J lost 0 bases, with 12 bases between them. The CDR3 length is 15 residues. CDR1 is SGHNT, CDR2 YENEEA, per germline. The CDR3 sequence is CASSFGRGPSYEQYF. CDR3 bases: TGTGCCAGCAGCTTTGGCAGGGGACCCTCCTACGAGCAGTACTTC.

The rearrangement joins TRBV20-1 to TRBJ2-1, with 11 bases fitting TRBD2. The last part of the DNA fits TRBJ2-7 better; the J call may be wrong. Germline lookup yields CDR1 DFQATT and CDR2 SNEGSKA (reference sequence). CDR3 length: 17 amino acids. CDR3 region: CSARDLAGGYSYNEQYF. CDR3 in DNA: TGCAGTGCTAGAGATCTAGCGGGGGGTTACTCCTACAATGAGCAGTACTTC.

J is TRBJ2-1 and V is TRBV14; D call uncertain. The assigned J gene may be wrong: the sequence end matches TRBJ2-7 better. This CDR3 is built from 19 residues. Germline CDR1 is SGHDN and CDR2 is FVKESK. This CDR3 reads CASSQEYGQPTYSYNEQYF. For the CDR3, the DNA is TGTGCCAGCAGCCAAGAATATGGGCAGCCAACTTACTCCTACAATGAGCAGTACTTC.

This clonotype was seen a handful of times. The chain uses TRBV7-2 and TRBJ2-3; 8 positions match TRBD2. Per the germline V gene, CDR1 is SGHTA and CDR2 is FQGNSA. The CDR3 covers 14 residues. V trimming: 9 bases; J trimming: 2 bases; junction bases outside the gene matches: 7. CDR3 residues: CASHRRGDTDTQYF. The CDR3 DNA reads as TGTGCCAGTCACCGGCGGGGGGACACAGATACGCAGTATTTT.

The CDR3 DNA sequence: TGTGCCTGGAGTTTGAACTTCGGCCATGGCTACACCTTC. This translates into CAWSLNFGHGYTF. This chain connects TRBV30 to TRBJ1-2; no reliable D call. Trimming stripped 2 bases from V and 6 bases from J, with 13 bases between. The CDR3 loop spans 13 amino acids. The V gene's germline CDR1 is GTSNPN and CDR2 SVGIG (reference sequence).

Concerning this clonotype itself: This may arise from a read error, as a much more abundant clone is one base away. The V call is TRBV12-3 or TRBV12-4, the J call TRBJ2-5; D ambiguous. The V end was cut by 6 bases, the J end by 2 bases, with 7 bases between. This CDR3 has 12 amino acids. CDR3 nucleotide sequence: TGTGCCAGCAGGTGGGGTCAAGAGACCCAGTACTTC. Its translation: CASRWGQETQYF.

This clonotype was counted only a few times. The rearrangement uses TRBV28 and TRBJ1-2, with D possibly TRBD1 on 5 matching bases. Germline V gene lookup returns CDR1 MDHEN and CDR2 SYDVKM. The germline V and J ends were trimmed by 11 bases and 8 bases, with 18 bases remaining between them. This CDR3 contains 12 residues. CDR3 amino acids: CASQTGRGGYTF. The CDR3 coding sequence is TGTGCCTCACAAACGGGGCGGGGAGGCTACACCTTC.

The table lists this clonotype with a few counts. The V and J genes are TRBV5-5 and TRBJ2-1, with 8 positions matching TRBD2. Germline loops: CDR1 SGHKS, CDR2 YYEKEE (reference sequence). The CDR3 contains 15 residues. V lost 8 bases and J lost 13; bases outside the gene matches: 20. The DNA of the CDR3 is TGTGCCAGTCTTCTGAGACTAGCGCCTCAAGAGACCCAGTTCTTC. Translated, it gives CASLLRLAPQETQFF. The whole variable domain, remainder taken from reference TRBV5-5 and TRBJ2-1, is DAGVTQSPTHLIKTRGQQVTLRCSPISGHKSVSWYQQVLGQGPQFIFQYYEKEERGRGNFPDRFSARQFPNYSSELNVNALLLGDSALYLCASLLRLAPQETQFFGPGTRLTVL.

Notes on this clonotype: The CDR3 end shows no conserved phenylalanine or tryptophan, and so a read error is likely. V and J are TRBV2 and TRBJ2-1; 12 bases match TRBD2. The CDR3 spans 17 residues. The trim removed 6 bases at V and 12 bases at J, leaving 18 bases unmatched. Per the germline V gene, CDR1 is SNHLY and CDR2 is FYNNEI. The CDR3 protein is CASRTMTSGGTWDGQFV. The CDR3, as DNA: TGTGCCAGCAGGACGATGACTAGCGGGGGCACCTGGGATGGGCAGTTCGTC.

A note on this clonotype: Since a much larger clone is just one base distant, this may be a read error. The V and J genes are TRBV20-1 and TRBJ2-7; D call uncertain. The J call is in doubt because the DNA end fits TRBJ2-5 better. The CDR3 has 11 amino acids. Germline-derived CDR1 and CDR2 are DFQATT and SNEGSKA (reference sequence). The CDR3 sequence is CSASGGKTQYF. CDR3 in DNA: TGCAGTGCGTCCGGCGGCAAGACCCAGTACTTC.

To note about this clonotype: One junction end does not reproduce the germline sequence, and a read error may be involved. This sequence joins TRBV30 and TRBJ2-1, with 8 bases fitting TRBD2. The CDR3 loop spans 15 amino acids. CDR1 and CDR2 from the germline V gene are GTSNPN and SVGIG (reference sequence). In DNA form, the CDR3 reads TGTGCCTGGAGTGGTCGGGGGGGAGGGAACAATGAGCAGTTATTC. It translates to CAWSGRGGGNNEQLF.

The chain uses TRBV7-9 and TRBJ1-2; no firm D call. This CDR3 spans 13 amino acids. The V gene lost 4 bases and the J gene lost 0 bases, with 6 bases spanning the gap. Germline V gives CDR1 SEHNR, CDR2 FQNEAQ (reference sequence). The DNA of the CDR3 is TGTGCCAGCAGCTGCGGCCCTAACTATGGCTACACCTTC. This gives the protein CASSCGPNYGYTF.

The rearrangement uses TRBV19 and TRBJ1-5; 10 bases are a match to TRBD1. Germline trimming cut 10 bases from V and 6 bases from J; bases unmatched to any gene: 3. The CDR3 is 12 amino acids. CDR1 LNHDA and CDR2 SQIVND come from the germline V gene (reference sequence). The CDR3, as DNA: TGTGCCACCGGGACAGGGGTTCAGCCCCAGCATTTT. Its translation is CATGTGVQPQHF. The whole variable domain, remainder taken from reference TRBV19 and TRBJ1-5, is DGGITQSPKYLFRKEGQNVTLSCEQNLNHDAMYWYRQDPGQGLRLIYYSQIVNDFQKGDIAEGYSVSREKKESFPLTVTSAQKNPTAFYLCATGTGVQPQHFGDGTRLSIL.

The table lists this clonotype with a few counts. The chain recombines TRBV25-1 with TRBJ2-1, with TRBD2 as a possible D gene (5 bases). Germline CDR1 reads MGHDK; CDR2 reads SYGVNS. The length of the CDR3 is 15 residues. The V end was cut by 3 bases, the J end by 3 bases, with 12 bases between. The DNA for the CDR3 is TGTGCCAGCAGTGATTCTAGCCAGATCTACAATGAGCAGTTCTTC. Translating it yields CASSDSSQIYNEQFF.

The rearrangement uses TRBV7-2 and TRBJ1-2; D is unresolved. V was clipped by 1 base and J by 8 bases, with 14 bases between them. The CDR3 loop spans 14 amino acids. The germline gives CDR1 SGHTA, CDR2 FQGNSA. This chain's CDR3 is CASSLEISGGGYTF. The CDR3 DNA reads as TGTGCCAGCAGCTTAGAGATTTCCGGAGGAGGCTACACCTTC.

The rearrangement joins TRBV15 to TRBJ1-5; no clear D gene. Germline loops: CDR1 LNHNV, CDR2 YYDKDF (reference sequence). The length of the CDR3 is 16 residues. Trimming took 0 bases from V and 4 from J, leaving 13 bases between them. The DNA of the CDR3 is TGTGCCACCAGCAGAGATGGTGCAGAGGAGAATCAGCCCCAGCATTTT. Amino acid sequence: CATSRDGAEENQPQHF.

This clonotype was seen repeatedly, ten times or more. The genes are TRBV4-2 and TRBJ2-7, with 7 bases lining up with TRBD1. The CDR3 has 14 amino acids. The trim removed 3 bases at V and 3 bases at J, leaving 5 bases unmatched. CDR1 is LGHNA and CDR2 is YNFKEQ in the germline V gene. The CDR3: CASSHGQDHYEQYF. The CDR3, as DNA: TGTGCCAGCAGCCACGGACAGGACCACTACGAGCAGTACTTC.

In this sample, this clonotype turned up a few times. V is TRBV12-3 or TRBV12-4 and J is TRBJ1-3; D remains unclear. This CDR3 contains 12 residues. Trimming cost V 2 bases and J 4 bases, with 3 bases left between them. Here the CDR3 reads CASSLKGNTIYF. CDR3 sequence (DNA): TGTGCCAGCAGTTTAAAGGGAAACACCATATATTTT.

The chain is built from TRBV7-2 and TRBJ2-1, with 14 bases aligning to TRBD2. The J call is uncertain, as TRBJ2-7 better fits the DNA end. Germline V lookup: CDR1 SGHTA, CDR2 FQGNSA. The CDR3 has 18 amino acids. In DNA form, the CDR3 reads TGTGCCAGCAGCCCGGGACTAGCGGGGGCTTACTCCTACAATGAGCAGTACTTC. Residues: CASSPGLAGAYSYNEQYF.

This sequence joins TRBV9 and TRBJ1-1; D is ambiguous. This CDR3 comprises 14 residues. The V end was cut by 0 bases, the J end by 3 bases, with 9 bases between. CDR1 is SGDLS, CDR2 YYNGEE, per germline. CDR3 residues: CASSVEELDTEAFF. The CDR3 bases are TGTGCCAGCAGCGTAGAGGAGTTGGACACTGAAGCTTTCTTT.

This clonotype came up a few times. J is TRBJ2-1 and V is TRBV4-3; possibly TRBD2 for D (6 bases). The V gene's germline CDR1 is LGHNA and CDR2 YSLEER. The V end lost 3 bases, the J end lost 6 bases, and 12 bases lay between the germline ends. The CDR3 totals 14 residues. CDR3 in amino acids: CASSQPGETNEQFF. The CDR3 bases are TGCGCCAGCAGCCAGCCGGGGGAGACCAATGAGCAGTTCTTC.

The genes are TRBV20-1 and TRBJ1-1; possible D gene TRBD1, 5 bases. In germline, CDR1 is DFQATT, CDR2 SNEGSKA (reference sequence). V lost 6 bases, J lost 4 bases, and 15 bases lay in between. This CDR3 has 13 amino acids. Here the CDR3 reads CSARQTPGTEAFF. The DNA of the CDR3 is TGCAGTGCGAGACAGACCCCGGGCACTGAAGCTTTCTTT.

This clonotype came up many times. The rearrangement uses TRBV4-2 and TRBJ2-3, with TRBD2 identical over 8 bases. The germline V gene has CDR1 LGHNA and CDR2 YNFKEQ. Losses at the gene ends were 0 bases for V and 4 bases for J; bases not matched to a gene: 9. CDR3 length: 17 residues. This chain's CDR3 is CASSQDRGGSRSDTQYF. The CDR3 DNA is TGTGCCAGCAGCCAAGATCGGGGGGGCTCGCGTTCAGATACGCAGTATTTT.